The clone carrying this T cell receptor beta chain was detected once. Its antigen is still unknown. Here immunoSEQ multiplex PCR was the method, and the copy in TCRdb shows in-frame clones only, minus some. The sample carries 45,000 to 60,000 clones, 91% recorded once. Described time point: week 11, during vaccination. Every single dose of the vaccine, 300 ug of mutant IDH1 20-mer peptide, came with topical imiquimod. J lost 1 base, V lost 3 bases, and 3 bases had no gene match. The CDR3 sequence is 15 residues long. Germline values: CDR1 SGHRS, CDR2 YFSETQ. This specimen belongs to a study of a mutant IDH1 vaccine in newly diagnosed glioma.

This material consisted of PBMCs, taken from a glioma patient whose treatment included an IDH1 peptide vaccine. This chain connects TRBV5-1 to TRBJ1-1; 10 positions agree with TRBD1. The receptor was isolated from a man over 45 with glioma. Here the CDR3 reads CASSSRQGANTEAFF. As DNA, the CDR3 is TGCGCCAGCAGCTCGAGACAGGGGGCGAACACTGAAGCTTTCTTT.